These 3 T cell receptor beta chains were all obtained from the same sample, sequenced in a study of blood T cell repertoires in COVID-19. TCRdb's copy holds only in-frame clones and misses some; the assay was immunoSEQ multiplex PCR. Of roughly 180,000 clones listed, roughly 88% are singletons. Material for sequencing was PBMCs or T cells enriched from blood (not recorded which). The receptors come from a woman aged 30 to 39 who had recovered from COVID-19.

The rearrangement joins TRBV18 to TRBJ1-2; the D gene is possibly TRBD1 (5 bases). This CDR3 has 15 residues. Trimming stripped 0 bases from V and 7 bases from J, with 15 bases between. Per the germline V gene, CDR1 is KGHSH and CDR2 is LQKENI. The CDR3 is CASSPPSGRSGGYTF. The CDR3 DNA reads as TGTGCCAGCTCACCACCGTCAGGGAGGTCGGGTGGCTACACCTTC. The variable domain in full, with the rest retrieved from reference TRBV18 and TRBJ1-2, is NAGVMQNPRHLVRRRGQEARLRCSPMKGHSHVYWYRQLPEEGLKFMVYLQKENIIDESGMPKERFSAEFPKEGPSILRIQQVVRGDSAAYFCASSPPSGRSGGYTFGSGTRLTVV.

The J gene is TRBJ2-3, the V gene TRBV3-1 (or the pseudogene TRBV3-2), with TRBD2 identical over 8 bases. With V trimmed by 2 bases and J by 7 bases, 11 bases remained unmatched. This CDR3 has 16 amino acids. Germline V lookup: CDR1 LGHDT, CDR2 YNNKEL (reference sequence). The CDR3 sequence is CASSQLSGGGRNTQYF. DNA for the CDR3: TGTGCCAGCAGCCAATTGTCGGGAGGGGGTAGAAATACGCAGTATTTT.

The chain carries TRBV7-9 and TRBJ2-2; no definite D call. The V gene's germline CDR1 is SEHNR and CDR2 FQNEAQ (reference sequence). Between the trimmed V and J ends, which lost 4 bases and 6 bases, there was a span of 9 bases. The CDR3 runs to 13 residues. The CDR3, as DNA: TGTGCCAGCAGCTCTCAGGTCGCCGGGGAGCTGTTTTTT. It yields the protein CASSSQVAGELFF.